Listed below are T cell receptor beta chains from one sample, sequenced in a study of blood T cell repertoires in COVID-19. This table comes from immunoSEQ multiplex PCR, and its TCRdb copy is limited to in-frame clones, with some not included. This sample has 150,000 to 200,000 clones, with about 86% found just once. The material sequenced was peripheral blood. The receptors stem from a man aged 18 to 29 with active or convalescent COVID-19. CDR3s leave out the opening cysteine and the closing phenylalanine or tryptophan.

TRBJ1-1	TRBV11-3	ASSPGQASEAF
TRBJ1-1	TRBV6-4	ASSDQRGTEAF
TRBJ1-5	TRBV19	ASSSRDRGKDQPQH
TRBJ2-5	TRBV15	ATSRATPGTQY
TRBJ1-2	TRBV6-5	ASSSGVRANGYT
TRBJ2-3	TRBV27	ASRLAGGPRQY
TRBJ2-4	TRBV21-1	ASSKGGGPAKNIQY
TRBJ1-1	TRBV18	ASSPRTVGRGNEAF
TRBJ2-3	TRBV24-1	ATSDDEDKPTDTQY
TRBJ1-2	TRBV18	ASSPYVIAGQANGYT
TRBJ1-3	TRBV27	ASSPGRGTSIEGHTIY
TRBJ1-6	TRBV19	ASSTRRDIQNSPLH
TRBJ1-2	TRBV5-1	ASSPRTTGTGADGYT
TRBJ1-1	TRBV11-2	ASRPRQGENTEAF
TRBJ1-1	TRBV11-3	ASTSGYTEAF
TRBJ1-6	TRBV27	ASRLAGSGSPLH
TRBJ2-7	TRBV5-6	ASSSWTSGSKYYEQY
TRBJ2-1	TRBV24-1	ATSDFGTSGRRHEQF
TRBJ1-5	TRBV30	AWAPDRIQPQH
TRBJ1-2	TRBV27	ARPSEPRGFNLANYGYT